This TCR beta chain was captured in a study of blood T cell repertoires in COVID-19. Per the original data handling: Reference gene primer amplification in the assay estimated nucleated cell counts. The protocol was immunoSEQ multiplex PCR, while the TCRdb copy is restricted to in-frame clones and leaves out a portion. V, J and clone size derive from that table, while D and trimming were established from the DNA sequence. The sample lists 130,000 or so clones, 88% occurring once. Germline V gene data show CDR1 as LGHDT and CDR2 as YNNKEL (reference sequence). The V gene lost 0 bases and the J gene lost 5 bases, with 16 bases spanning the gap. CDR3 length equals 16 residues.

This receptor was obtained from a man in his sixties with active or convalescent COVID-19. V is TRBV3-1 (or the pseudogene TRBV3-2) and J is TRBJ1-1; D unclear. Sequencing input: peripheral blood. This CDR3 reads CASSQDKGYGRTEAFF. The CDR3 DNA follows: TGTGCCAGCAGCCAAGATAAGGGCTATGGGAGGACTGAAGCTTTCTTT.